The clone carrying this T cell receptor beta chain was recorded once. Its antigen is still unknown. V was cut by 5 bases and J by 8 bases, with 13 bases left in between. This CDR3 comprises 13 residues. From germline, CDR1 is SGHRS and CDR2 YFSETQ. Unique molecular identifiers had been added to the TCR beta cDNA libraries. With roughly 1 to 11 million T cells as the source, 540,000 or so cDNA molecules resulted. TCRdb fed the PCR reads into MiXCR, producing one record per CDR3 protein. This table holds hundreds of thousands of distinct CDR3 sequences, roughly 27% found once. This entry is derived from a study of post-analysis software for immune sequencing data. Study observations and caveats: By F measure, samples from a shared preparation batch strongly co-clustered. Patients carried a few TRBV segments more frequently than controls did, and TRBV5-6, TRBV5-1 and TRBV20-1 were among them.

The chain carries TRBV5-1 and TRBJ1-4; weak D call: TRBD1 (5 bases). Input material: blood. The TCR originated in a girl under 18 with multiple sclerosis. CDR3 region: CASREGFEEKLFF. The CDR3 DNA reads TGCGCCAGCAGAGAGGGGTTTGAGGAAAAACTGTTTTTT.